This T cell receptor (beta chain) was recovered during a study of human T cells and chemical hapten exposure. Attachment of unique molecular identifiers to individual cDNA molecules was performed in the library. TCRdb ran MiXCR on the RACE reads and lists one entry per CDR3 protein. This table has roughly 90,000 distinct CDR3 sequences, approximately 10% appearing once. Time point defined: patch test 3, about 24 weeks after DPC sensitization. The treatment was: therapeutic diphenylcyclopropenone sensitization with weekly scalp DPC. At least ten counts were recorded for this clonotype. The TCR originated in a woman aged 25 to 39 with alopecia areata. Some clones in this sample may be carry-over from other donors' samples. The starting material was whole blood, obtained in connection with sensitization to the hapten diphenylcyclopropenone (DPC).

This CDR3 reads CASSKDTGRQETQYF. CDR3 nucleotides: TGTGCCAGCAGCAAAGACACAGGGCGGCAAGAGACCCAGTACTTC. This chain links TRBV11-2 with TRBJ2-5; D might be TRBD1 (6 bases). Trimming took 5 bases from V and 2 from J, leaving 15 bases between them. Germline CDR1 is SGHAT and CDR2 is FQNNGV. The CDR3 totals 15 residues.